The 22 T cell receptor beta chains given below trace back to one sample, sequenced in a study of metastatic and nonmetastatic thyroid tumors (dated by TCRdb to the early 2020s). Before undergoing thyroid surgery, none of the patients had been given any kind of treatment. Library method: PCR. The instrument given in TCRdb is Illumina HiSeq 4000. Using fastp at Q25 and MiXCR, TCRdb reprocessed the public reads and kept productive beta chains. Counted in this sample were about 15,000 clones; 29% of them appeared once. Together, the top ten hold approximately 12% of the sample. Specimen: tumor tissue. The receptors were sampled from a male donor with papillary thyroid cancer or a benign thyroid nodule (not recorded which). Some clones in this sample may be carry-over from other donors' samples.

This clone was seen many times. With a much larger clone just one base away, this may be a read error. The chain couples TRBV19 to TRBJ2-1; TRBD2 agrees at 8 bases. Germline CDR1 LNHDA, CDR2 SQIVND (reference sequence). This CDR3 is 15 amino acids long. The V gene end was trimmed by 10 bases and the J gene end by 6 bases; junction bases not matched to a gene: 14. The CDR3 DNA reads as TGTGCCACCAGCCCAGGAGCGGGAGTGCCCAATGAGCAGTTCTTC. Its translation: CATSPGAGVPNEQFF. Variable domain in full (rest from reference TRBV19 and TRBJ2-1): DGGITQSPKYLFRKEGQNVTLSCEQNLNHDAMYWYRQDPGQGLRLIYYSQIVNDFQKGDIAEGYSVSREKKESFPLTVTSAQKNPTAFYLCATSPGAGVPNEQFFGPGTRLTVL.

This clone was recorded at least ten times. The genes are TRBV9 and TRBJ2-5, with a possible D match to TRBD2 (6 bases). The CDR3 extends over 15 amino acids. Germline lookup yields CDR1 SGDLS and CDR2 YYNGEE. V gave up 3 bases and J gave up 2 bases, with 14 bases separating them. The CDR3 bases are TGTGCCAGCAGCGCCGGACGGGAGTGGCAAGAGACCCAGTACTTC. This codes for CASSAGREWQETQYF.

This clone has at least ten counts. The chain has TRBV20-1 and TRBJ2-7; 9 nucleotides align to TRBD1. Germline values: CDR1 DFQATT, CDR2 SNEGSKA (reference sequence). J lost 4 bases, V lost 5 bases, and 6 bases had no gene match. This CDR3 spans 13 amino acids. Written as DNA, the CDR3 is TGCAGTGCTGTCGGACAGGGGAAATACGAGCAGTACTTC. This codes for CSAVGQGKYEQYF.

At least ten counts were recorded for this clone. The CDR3 reads CASTSTQGFWHGYTF. The CDR3 DNA follows: TGTGCCAGTACCTCTACCCAGGGCTTTTGGCATGGCTACACCTTC. The V and J genes are TRBV19 and TRBJ1-2; D is possibly TRBD1 (5 bases). The CDR3 is made up of 15 amino acids. Germline CDR1 and CDR2: LNHDA and SQIVND (reference sequence). The V and J ends lost 7 bases and 6 bases respectively, with 21 bases between them.

This clone has ten or more counts. This sequence joins TRBV27 and TRBJ2-1; weak D call: TRBD1 (5 bases). Deletions cut 2 bases from V and 0 bases from J, with 8 bases between. Germline V CDR1 and CDR2: MNHEY, SMNVEV (reference sequence). The CDR3 length is 15 residues. In DNA, the CDR3 is TGTGCCAGCAGTTTAAGGGGCCCCTCCTACAATGAGCAGTTCTTC. Amino acids: CASSLRGPSYNEQFF.

This clone qualifies as medium-sized. Other DNA sequences in the sample encode the same CDR3. V gene TRBV5-1 combines with J gene TRBJ1-3; TRBD1 aligns across 7 bases. The length of the CDR3 is 15 residues. Trimming at V came to 0 bases and at J to 2 bases, leaving 2 bases not matched to a gene. In germline, CDR1 is SGHRS, CDR2 YFSETQ. The CDR3 is CASSLAGTAGNTIYF. The CDR3 DNA reads TGCGCCAGCAGCTTGGCCGGGACAGCTGGAAACACCATATATTTT.

By sample share, this clone is medium-sized (0.01 to 0.1%). This chain joins TRBV2 and TRBJ2-7; the D gene is possibly TRBD1 (6 bases). Trimming removed 4 bases from V and 5 bases from J, with 9 bases in between. This CDR3 spans 12 amino acids. Germline CDR1 SNHLY, CDR2 FYNNEI. The CDR3 DNA follows: TGTGCCAGCAGTGCACAGGGACACGAGCAGTACTTC. Translation gives CASSAQGHEQYF.

This clone showed up just a few times. The V gene is TRBV28, the J gene TRBJ2-2, with D perhaps TRBD1 (5 bases). The germline V and J ends were trimmed by 7 bases and 2 bases, with 8 bases remaining between them. This CDR3 is built from 13 residues. The germline V gene has CDR1 MDHEN and CDR2 SYDVKM. CDR3 in DNA: TGTGCCAGCACCAGGGAAAACACCGGGGAGCTGTTTTTT. It specifies CASTRENTGELFF.

By frequency in the sample, this clone is medium-sized. The chain carries TRBV6-2 or TRBV6-3 and TRBJ1-2; 8 bases match TRBD1. V gave up 4 bases and J gave up 4 bases; unmatched junction bases: 14. CDR1 and CDR2 from the germline V gene are MNHEY and SVGEGT. The CDR3 totals 17 residues. The CDR3 is CASSFQKGQGTIYGYTF. The CDR3 coding sequence is TGTGCCAGCAGTTTCCAAAAAGGACAGGGAACGATCTATGGCTACACCTTC.

This CDR3 reads CSARDRESQPQHF. The DNA of the CDR3 is TGCAGTGCTAGAGATAGGGAGTCGCAGCCCCAGCATTTT. The rearrangement links TRBV20-1 to TRBJ1-5; D is unclear. This CDR3 region has 13 residues. Germline V gene lookup returns CDR1 DFQATT and CDR2 SNEGSKA (reference sequence). V lost 0 bases and J 7 bases, leaving 10 bases between the germline ends.

This clone was seen once. The chain recombines TRBV7-6 with TRBJ2-7, with D possibly being TRBD2 (5 bases). From germline, CDR1 is SGHVS and CDR2 FNYEAQ. V gave up 5 bases and J gave up 3 bases, with 17 bases separating them. The CDR3 is made up of 15 amino acids. The CDR3 is CASSQEWTAIYEQYF. The CDR3 nucleotides are TGTGCCAGCAGCCAAGAATGGACTGCGATCTACGAGCAGTACTTC.

This clone was seen a few times. This chain connects TRBV6-1 to TRBJ2-7; 12 bases align to TRBD2. CDR3 length equals 15 residues. CDR1 and CDR2 (germline): MNHNS, SASEGT. Losses at the gene ends were 3 bases for V and 4 bases for J; bases not matched to a gene: 4. CDR3 DNA sequence: TGTGCCAGCAGTGAGCAGACTAGCGGGAGTTACGAGCAGTACTTC. This encodes CASSEQTSGSYEQYF.

The gene calls are TRBV6-4 and TRBJ2-1; the match to TRBD2 covers 11 bases. Looked up from germline, CDR1 is MRHNA and CDR2 is SNTAGT. The CDR3 contains 15 residues. Trimming cost V 5 bases and J 8 bases; bases outside gene matches: 8. The CDR3 bases are TGTGCCAGCAGTCGTAGCGGGGGGGCTGGGGATGAGCAGTTCTTC. Translated, it gives CASSRSGGAGDEQFF.

In its sample, this clone was seen many times. This chain joins TRBV5-5 and TRBJ2-1, with a possible D match to TRBD1 (5 bases). V dropped 4 bases and J dropped 3 bases, with 8 bases sitting between them. This CDR3 comprises 13 residues. From germline, CDR1 is SGHKS and CDR2 YYEKEE (reference sequence). CDR3 sequence: CASSPDSYNEQFF. CDR3 DNA sequence: TGTGCCAGCAGCCCCGACAGCTACAATGAGCAGTTCTTC.

This chain uses TRBV6-1 with TRBJ1-2; 9 nucleotides line up with TRBD1. The CDR3 length is 14 residues. Germline trimming cut 6 bases from V and 5 bases from J; bases unmatched to any gene: 7. Looked up from germline, CDR1 is MNHNS and CDR2 is SASEGT. The CDR3 protein is CASSTGQGAYGYTF. CDR3 sequence (DNA): TGTGCCAGCAGCACGGGACAGGGCGCTTATGGCTACACCTTC.

This clone appeared many times. The chain has TRBV6-2 or TRBV6-3 and TRBJ2-1, with 7 bases fitting TRBD2. The CDR3 spans 15 residues. Germline-derived CDR1 and CDR2 are MNHEY and SVGEGT. J gave up 2 bases and V 4 bases, and 5 bases lay outside the gene matches. The CDR3 DNA follows: TGTGCCAGCAGTTTCGGGGGAGGGGCCTACAATGAGCAGTTCTTC. Translating it yields CASSFGGGAYNEQFF.

V gene TRBV11-2 combines with J gene TRBJ2-2, with D perhaps matching TRBD2 (5 bases). Per germline, CDR1 SGHAT and CDR2 FQNNGV. Trimming took 0 bases from V and 4 from J, leaving 12 bases between them. CDR3 size: 16 residues. The DNA for the CDR3 is TGTGCCAGCAGCTTAGATGATTCGGGGAGCACCGGGGAGCTGTTTTTT. Residues: CASSLDDSGSTGELFF.

This rearrangement joins TRBV11-3 to TRBJ2-7; D uncertain. Trimming removed 5 bases at V and 2 bases at J, with 28 bases between. Germline assignment: CDR1 SGHNT and CDR2 YENEEA. The CDR3 runs to 19 residues. The CDR3 is CASSPSVAAPTPIAYEQYF. The DNA for the CDR3 is TGTGCCAGCAGCCCTTCCGTCGCGGCCCCGACGCCCATTGCCTACGAGCAGTACTTC.

This clone has a count of ten or more. The chain joins TRBV5-1 to TRBJ2-1; TRBD2 matches 11 bases. Germline CDR1 and CDR2: SGHRS and YFSETQ. V dropped 1 base and J dropped 8; count of bases not matched to a gene: 5. CDR3 length: 15 amino acids. Here the CDR3 reads CASSLWLAGGYEQFF. The CDR3 bases are TGCGCCAGCAGCTTGTGGCTAGCGGGAGGCTATGAGCAGTTCTTC.

This clone is medium-sized by share. This chain joins TRBV6-6 and TRBJ2-7, with a tentative D call TRBD1 (6 bases). In germline, CDR1 is MNHNY, CDR2 SVGAGI (reference sequence). The CDR3 consists of 16 residues. V gave up 0 bases and J gave up 7 bases, with 19 bases separating them. The CDR3 coding sequence is TGTGCCAGCAGTTACTCGACCGGGACACTCTTTGGGGAGCAGTACTTC. This gives the protein CASSYSTGTLFGEQYF.

This clone is labeled as medium-sized (0.01 to 0.1%). The chain is built from TRBV11-2 and TRBJ2-1; TRBD2 aligns across 9 bases. After removal of 3 bases from V and 6 bases from J, the junction contained 6 bases not matched to a gene. The length of the CDR3 is 15 residues. The germline V gene has CDR1 SGHAT and CDR2 FQNNGV. The CDR3 is CASSFMGRGGNEQFF. The CDR3 DNA follows: TGTGCCAGCAGCTTTATGGGGCGGGGGGGCAATGAGCAGTTCTTC.

V usage is TRBV7-3 and J usage is TRBJ2-3; the D is unclear. The CDR3 has 15 amino acids. V was cut by 0 bases and J by 3 bases, with 10 bases left in between. Germline V lookup: CDR1 SGHTA, CDR2 FQGTGA. CDR3 sequence: CASSLTSGETDTQYF. CDR3 DNA sequence: TGTGCCAGCAGCTTAACGAGTGGCGAAACAGATACGCAGTATTTT.